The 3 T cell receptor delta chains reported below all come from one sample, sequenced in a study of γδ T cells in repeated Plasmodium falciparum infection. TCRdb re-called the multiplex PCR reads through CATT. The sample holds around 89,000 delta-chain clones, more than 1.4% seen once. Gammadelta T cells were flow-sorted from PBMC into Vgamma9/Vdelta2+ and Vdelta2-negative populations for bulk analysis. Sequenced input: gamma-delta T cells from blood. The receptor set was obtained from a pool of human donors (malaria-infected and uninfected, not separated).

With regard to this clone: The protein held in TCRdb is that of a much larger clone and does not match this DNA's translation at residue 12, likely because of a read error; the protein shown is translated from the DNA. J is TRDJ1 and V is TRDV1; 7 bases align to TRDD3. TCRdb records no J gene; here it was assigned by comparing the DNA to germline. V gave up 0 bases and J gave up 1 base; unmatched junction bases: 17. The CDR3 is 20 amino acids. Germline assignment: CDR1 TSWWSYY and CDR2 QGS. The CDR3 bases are TGTGCTCTTGGGGAACTCCATCCACTGGGGTCGTCCGGAAGCACCGATAAACTCATCTTT. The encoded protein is CALGELHPLGSSGSTDKLIF.

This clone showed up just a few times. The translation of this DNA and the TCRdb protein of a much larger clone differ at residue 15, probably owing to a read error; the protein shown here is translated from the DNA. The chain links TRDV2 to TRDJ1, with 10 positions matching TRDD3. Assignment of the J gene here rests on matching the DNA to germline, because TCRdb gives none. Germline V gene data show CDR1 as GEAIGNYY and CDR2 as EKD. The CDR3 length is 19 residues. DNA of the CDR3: TGTGCCTGTGACTCAATGCCCGGTACTGGGGGATCCAACACCTATAAACTCATCTTT. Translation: CACDSMPGTGGSNTYKLIF.

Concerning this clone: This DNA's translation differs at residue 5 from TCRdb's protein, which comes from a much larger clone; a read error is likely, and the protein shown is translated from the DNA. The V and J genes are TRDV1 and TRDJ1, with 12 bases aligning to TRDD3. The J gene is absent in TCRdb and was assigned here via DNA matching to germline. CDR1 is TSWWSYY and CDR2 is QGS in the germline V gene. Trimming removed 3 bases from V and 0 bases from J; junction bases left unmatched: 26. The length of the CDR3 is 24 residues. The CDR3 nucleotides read TGTGCTCTTGGGGATGTTACCGCCTTCCTACGTCCTGGGGGATACGCGGGGTACACCGATAAACTCATCTTT. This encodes CALGDVTAFLRPGGYAGYTDKLIF.